The 16 T cell receptor beta chains given below trace back to one sample, sequenced in a study of T cells in Graves' hyperthyroidism and ophthalmopathy. The CDR3 regions of TCR beta were amplified from RNA transcripts. With the HTBI primer set, the TCR CDR3 went through a first round of RT-PCR. Each CDR3 protein gets one entry after TCRdb re-called the multiplex PCR reads with MiXCR. Among hundreds of thousands of distinct CDR3 sequences, approximately 14% were seen once, and the ten largest hold 9.5% to 15%. Specimen: blood. These receptors all come from a woman aged 50 to 60 with Graves' ophthalmopathy.

The sample holds many counts of this clonotype. The chain employs TRBV13 and TRBJ1-1, with D unresolved. The CDR3 sequence is 15 residues long. V shed 6 bases and J shed 1 base, with 15 bases lying between them. Germline CDR1 and CDR2: PRHDT and FYEKMQ (reference sequence). The chain's CDR3 is CASSPLGGTNTEAFF. The CDR3 DNA sequence: TGTGCCAGCAGTCCTCTAGGAGGTACGAACACTGAAGCTTTCTTT.

This clonotype has ten or more counts. CDR3 sequence (DNA): TGTGCCAGCAGATTCCCGGACAGCTACTATGGCTACACCTTC. Protein product: CASRFPDSYYGYTF. This chain connects TRBV28 to TRBJ1-2, with a possible D match to TRBD1 (6 bases). The CDR3 spans 14 residues. Germline loops: CDR1 MDHEN, CDR2 SYDVKM. Trimming took off 6 bases at V and 3 bases at J, with 14 bases between the two ends.

The V call is TRBV3-2, the J call TRBJ2-1; the table's D gene call, TRBD1, was not cross checked with the DNA. TRBV3-2 is a known pseudogene. CDR3 size: 17 residues. CDR3 residues: CASSQDHRTGGNNEQFF. CDR3 in DNA: TGTGCCAGCAGCCAAGACCATAGGACAGGGGGAAACAATGAGCAGTTCTTC.

The J gene is TRBJ2-6, the V gene TRBV4-1; 10 nucleotides agree with TRBD1. This CDR3 region has 19 residues. Per germline, CDR1 MGHRA and CDR2 YSYEKL. The V segment lost 4 bases and the J segment 2 bases; nucleotides outside the gene matches: 11. CDR3 in DNA: TGCGCCAGCAGCCCAGCCCCAGGGACAGGGGAACCTGGGGCCAACGTCCTGACTTTC. Translated: CASSPAPGTGEPGANVLTF.

This clonotype was counted ten times or more. The chain is built from TRBV11-1 and TRBJ2-4, with TRBD1 as a possible D gene (5 bases). Germline V CDR1 and CDR2: SGHAT, FQDESV (reference sequence). The CDR3 is made up of 15 amino acids. V lost 5 bases, J lost 6 bases, and 17 bases lay in between. CDR3 bases: TGTGCCAGCAGCGCACTGCAGGGTAGCAGAAACATTCAGTACTTC. Translated, it gives CASSALQGSRNIQYF.

This clonotype was seen a few times. The CDR3 nucleotides read TGTGCCAGCAGCCAATCGGCTATTCCCACAGATACGCAGTATTTT. Residues: CASSQSAIPTDTQYF. The J gene is TRBJ2-3, the V gene TRBV4-2; D not certain. CDR3 length: 15 amino acids. Germline assignment: CDR1 LGHNA and CDR2 YNFKEQ. Trimming shortened V by 2 bases and J by 2 bases, and 11 bases separated the two germline ends.

This chain joins TRBV6-2 or TRBV6-3 and TRBJ2-5; 7 bases agree with TRBD1. The germline CDR1 and CDR2 sequences are MNHEY and SVGEGT. The CDR3 has 14 amino acids. V shed 5 bases, J shed 6 bases, and the junction held 9 bases outside the gene matches. The CDR3, as DNA: TGTGCCAGCAGTAGCAACAGGGGTTGGAAGACCCAGTACTTC. It encodes CASSSNRGWKTQYF.

Points on this clonotype: A much larger clone lies one base from this, so it may be a read error. This CDR3 reads CASSVSIIGELSF. The CDR3 DNA reads as TGTGCCAGCAGCGTATCGATTATCGGGGAGCTGTCTTTT. This sequence joins TRBV9 and TRBJ2-2; a weak D match, TRBD2 (5 bases). Germline CDR1 is SGDLS and CDR2 is YYNGEE. The CDR3 is made up of 13 amino acids.

Turning to this clonotype: A much larger clone lies a single base off, so this may be a read error. The chain uses TRBV28 and TRBJ1-1; D remains unclear. Germline values: CDR1 MDHEN, CDR2 SYDVKM. Trimming cost V 7 bases and J 1 base, with 7 bases left between them. CDR3 length: 12 amino acids. The CDR3: CASTFQNTEAFF. CDR3 in DNA: TGTGCCAGCACCTTCCAGAACACTGAAGCTTTCTTT. The variable domain in full, completed from reference TRBV28 and TRBJ1-1, reads DVKVTQSSRYLVKRTGEKVFLECVQDMDHENMFWYRQDPGLGLRLIYFSYDVKMKEKGDIPEGYSVSREKKERFSLILESASTNQTSMYLCASTFQNTEAFFGQGTRLTVV.

This clonotype occurred many times. The chain is built from TRBV7-2 and TRBJ2-1, with D unclear. With 2 bases removed from V and 9 bases from J, the gap between germline ends came to 8 bases. Germline V CDR1 and CDR2: SGHTA, FQGNSA. This CDR3 spans 12 amino acids. The CDR3: CASSLLVGEQFF. CDR3 DNA: TGTGCCAGCAGCTTACTGGTCGGTGAGCAGTTCTTC.

V usage is TRBV20-1 and J usage is TRBJ1-4; no definite D call. Germline V gene sequence: CDR1 DFQATT, CDR2 SNEGSKA (reference sequence). CDR3 length: 11 amino acids. With 3 bases removed from V and 7 bases from J, the gap between germline ends came to 6 bases. CDR3 in amino acids: CSARSVEKLFF. The CDR3, as DNA: TGCAGTGCTAGGTCGGTTGAAAAACTGTTTTTT.

This clonotype has more than one count but fewer than ten. CDR3: CASSQTSGAYEQYF. The CDR3, as DNA: TGCGCCAGCAGCCAAACTAGCGGAGCCTACGAGCAGTACTTC. V gene TRBV4-3 combines with J gene TRBJ2-7, with TRBD2 matching 8 bases. Germline V gives CDR1 LGHNA, CDR2 YSLEER. The CDR3 spans 14 residues. The V segment lost 2 bases and the J segment 2 bases; nucleotides outside the gene matches: 2.

The chain employs TRBV5-8 and TRBJ2-1, with TRBD2 matching over 13 bases. Germline V gene sequence: CDR1 SGHTS, CDR2 YDEGEE. This CDR3 region has 16 residues. The V segment lost 4 bases and the J segment 8 bases; nucleotides outside the gene matches: 9. The DNA for the CDR3 is TGTGCCAGCAGCGAGGGGACTAGCGGGATATTAGATGAGCAGTTCTTC. It encodes CASSEGTSGILDEQFF.

The chain links TRBV30 to TRBJ2-7; 10 bases align to TRBD1. The ends lost 2 bases at V and 4 bases at J; junction bases unmatched: 8. Germline CDR1 GTSNPN, CDR2 SVGIG (reference sequence). This CDR3 has 15 amino acids. The CDR3 here is CAWSSKGQGWYEQYF. CDR3 nucleotides: TGTGCCTGGAGTTCTAAGGGACAGGGGTGGTACGAGCAGTACTTC.

This clonotype has at least ten counts. The rearrangement uses TRBV20-1 and TRBJ2-7; 11 bases match TRBD2. V was pared by 3 bases and J by 6 bases, with 16 bases of the junction left unmatched. Germline CDR1 is DFQATT and CDR2 is SNEGSKA (reference sequence). The CDR3 has 17 amino acids. The CDR3 sequence is CSARGQVAGGPEGEQYF. The CDR3, as DNA: TGCAGTGCTAGGGGTCAGGTAGCGGGAGGGCCTGAGGGCGAGCAGTACTTC.

In its sample, this clonotype was seen a few times. This rearrangement joins TRBV7-9 to TRBJ1-1, with 7 bases lining up with TRBD1. Germline trimming cut 6 bases from V and 1 base from J; bases unmatched to any gene: 5. There are 14 residues in the CDR3. Germline CDR1 SEHNR, CDR2 FQNEAQ (reference sequence). CDR3 sequence reads: CASRWGQTNTEAFF. In DNA form, the CDR3 reads TGTGCCAGCAGGTGGGGACAGACGAACACTGAAGCTTTCTTT.